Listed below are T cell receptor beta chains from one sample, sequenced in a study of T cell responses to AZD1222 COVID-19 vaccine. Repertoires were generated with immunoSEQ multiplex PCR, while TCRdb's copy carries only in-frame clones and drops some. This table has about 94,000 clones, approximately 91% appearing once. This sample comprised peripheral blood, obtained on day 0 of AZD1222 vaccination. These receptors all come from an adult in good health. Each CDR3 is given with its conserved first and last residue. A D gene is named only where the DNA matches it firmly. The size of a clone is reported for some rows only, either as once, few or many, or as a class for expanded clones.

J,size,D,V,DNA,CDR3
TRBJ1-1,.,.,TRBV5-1,TGCGCCAGCAGCTTTTCCCAGACGAACACTGAAGCTTTCTTT,CASSFSQTNTEAFF
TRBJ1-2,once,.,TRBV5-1,TGCGCCAGCAGCTTGGCAAAGACAGGTGGATCCTATGGCTACACCTTC,CASSLAKTGGSYGYTF
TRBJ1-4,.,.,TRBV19,TGTGCCAGTAGTATATCCCGGCTGTTGAATGAAAAACTGTTTTTT,CASSISRLLNEKLFF
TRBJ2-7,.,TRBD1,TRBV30,TGTGCCTGGAGGAGTCCGGGACAGGGTCCCTACGAGCAGTACTTC,CAWRSPGQGPYEQYF
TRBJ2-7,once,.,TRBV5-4,TGTGCCAGCAGCTTGGGCGGGCTTAGCTACGAGCAGTACTTC,CASSLGGLSYEQYF
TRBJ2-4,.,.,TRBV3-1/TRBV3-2,TGTGCCAGCAGCCAAGATCGGGTTAGCGGAAAAAACATTCAGTACTTC,CASSQDRVSGKNIQYF
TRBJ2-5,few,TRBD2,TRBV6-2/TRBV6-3,TGTGCCAGCAGTTACCAACTAGCGGACCAAGAGACCCAGTACTTC,CASSYQLADQETQYF
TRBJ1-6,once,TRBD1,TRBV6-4,TGTGCCAGCAGTGAAAAGGGGGCCTTTCGATCACCCCTCCACTTT,CASSEKGAFRSPLHF
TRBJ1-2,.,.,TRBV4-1,TGCGCCAGCAGCCATACTTTTGCAGCTAACTATGGCTACACCTTC,CASSHTFAANYGYTF
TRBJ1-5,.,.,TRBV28,TGTGCCAGCGGGGGGGGTAATCAGCCCCAGCATTTT,CASGGGNQPQHF
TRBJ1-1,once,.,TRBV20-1,TGCAGTGCTAAAAGGAACACTGAAGCTTTCTTT,CSAKRNTEAFF
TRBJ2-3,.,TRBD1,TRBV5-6,TGTGCCAGCGGCAAGGACAGGGGCTACACAGATACGCAGTATTTT,CASGKDRGYTDTQYF
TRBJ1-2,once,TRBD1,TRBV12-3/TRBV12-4,TGTGCCAGCAGATTACAGGGGTACTATGGCTACACCTTC,CASRLQGYYGYTF
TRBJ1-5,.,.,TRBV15,TGTGCCACCAGCAGAGATCGGGCCGGGGGCCGGCCCCAGCATTTT,CATSRDRAGGRPQHF
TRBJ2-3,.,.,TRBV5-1,TGCGCCAGCAGCTTGGCCGGGTCATTTGGCGGCACAGATACGCAGTATTTT,CASSLAGSFGGTDTQYF
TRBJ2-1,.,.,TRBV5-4,TGTGCCAGCAGCTGGGACTCCCAGGGAAATGAGCAGTTCTTC,CASSWDSQGNEQFF
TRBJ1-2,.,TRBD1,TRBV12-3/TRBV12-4,TGTGCCAGCAGCAGGACAGGGAACTATGGCTACACCTTC,CASSRTGNYGYTF
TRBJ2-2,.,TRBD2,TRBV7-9,TGTGCCAGCTTGGGAGGGTTGAACACCGGGGAGCTGTTTTTT,CASLGGLNTGELFF
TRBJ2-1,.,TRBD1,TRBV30,TGTGCCTGGAGCCTCCATGTGGGGACAGGATACAATGAGCAGTTCTTC,CAWSLHVGTGYNEQFF
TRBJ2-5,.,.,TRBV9,TGTGCCAGCAGCTCTGCAGCGGCCTTCGGTCGGGAGACCCAGTACTTC,CASSSAAAFGRETQYF
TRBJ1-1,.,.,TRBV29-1,TGCAGCGGATGGGCAGGGAAGGGTGAAGCTTTCTTT,CSGWAGKGEAFF
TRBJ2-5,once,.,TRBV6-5,TGTGCCAGCAGCATCCAGGGGTCGTGGGAGACCCAGTACTTC,CASSIQGSWETQYF
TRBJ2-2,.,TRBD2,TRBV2,TGTGCCAGCAGTGGTAGCGGGGGGGCGAACACCGGGGAGCTGTTTTTT,CASSGSGGANTGELFF
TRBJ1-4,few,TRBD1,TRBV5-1,TGCGCCAGCAGCCCTTACAGGGGGCTGGATGAAAAACTGTTTTTT,CASSPYRGLDEKLFF
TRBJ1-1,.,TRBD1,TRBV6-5,TGTGCCAGCTTACCTACAGGGGTGACTGAAGCTTTCTTT,CASLPTGVTEAFF
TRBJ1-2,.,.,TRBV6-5,TGTGCCAGCAGTTTCAGGGCGAACTATGGCTACACCTTC,CASSFRANYGYTF
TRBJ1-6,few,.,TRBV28,TGTGCCAGCAGGGATTCCGGGGGTCTTGCACCCCTCCACTTT,CASRDSGGLAPLHF
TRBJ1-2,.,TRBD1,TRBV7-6,TGTGCCAGCAGCTCTGGGAGGACAGGCCTAGATGGCTACACCTTC,CASSSGRTGLDGYTF
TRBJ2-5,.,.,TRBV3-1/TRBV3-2,TGTGCCAGCAGCCAAGACCATAAAGAGACCCAGTACTTC,CASSQDHKETQYF
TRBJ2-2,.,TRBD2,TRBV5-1,TGCGCCAGCAGCCTCGCCGGGACTAGCGGCCTCACCGGGGAGCTGTTTTTT,CASSLAGTSGLTGELFF
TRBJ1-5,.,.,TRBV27,TGTGCCAGCAGTTATTCGGTGAGGCAGCCCCAGCATTTT,CASSYSVRQPQHF
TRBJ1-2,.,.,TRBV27,TGTGCCAGCAGTCATAAGCAGGAGGCGGGCTACACCTTC,CASSHKQEAGYTF
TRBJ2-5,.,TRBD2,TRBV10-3,TGTGCCATCAGTGAGCGGACTAGCGGGGAGGCCCAGTACTTC,CAISERTSGEAQYF
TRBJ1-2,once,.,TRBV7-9,TGTGCCAGCAGCTCGAGGGACGGTGGCTACACCTTC,CASSSRDGGYTF
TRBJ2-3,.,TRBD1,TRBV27,TGTGCCAGCAGTTTATCAGGGACAGTTACAGATACGCAGTATTTT,CASSLSGTVTDTQYF
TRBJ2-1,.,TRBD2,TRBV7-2,TGTGCCAGCACCCTACGGCTAGCGGGGGTTACTGAGCAGTTCTTC,CASTLRLAGVTEQFF
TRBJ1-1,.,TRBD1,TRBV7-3,TGTGCCAGCAGCCAGGGGGGGAGCACTGAAGCTTTCTTT,CASSQGGSTEAFF
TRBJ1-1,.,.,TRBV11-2,TGTGCCAGCAGCTTTGGACAATCGAGCACTGAAGCTTTCTTT,CASSFGQSSTEAFF
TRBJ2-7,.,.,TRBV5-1,TGCGCCAGCAGCTGGACCCAAGGTGGATCCTACGAGCAGTACTTC,CASSWTQGGSYEQYF
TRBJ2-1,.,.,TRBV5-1,TGCGCCAGCAGCCCCCGGGGGCGGGGGACCAGGGATGAGCAGTTCTTC,CASSPRGRGTRDEQFF
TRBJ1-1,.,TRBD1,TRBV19,TGTGCCAGTAGTGCGGGACAGGGGTCTGAAGCTTTCTTT,CASSAGQGSEAFF
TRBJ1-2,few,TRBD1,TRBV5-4,TGTGCCAGCAGCTTGCCGGGACAGGGGAAGGGTGGCTACACCTTC,CASSLPGQGKGGYTF
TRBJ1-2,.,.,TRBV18,TGTGCCAGCTCACCACGGGCCGACTATGGCTACACCTTC,CASSPRADYGYTF
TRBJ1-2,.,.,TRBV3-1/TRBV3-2,TGTGCCAGCAGCCAAGAAGCAAAGGTCTACGGCTACACCTTC,CASSQEAKVYGYTF
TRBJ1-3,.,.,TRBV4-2,TGTGCCAGCAGCCAAGACCCTCTTTTCTCTGGAAACACCATATATTTT,CASSQDPLFSGNTIYF
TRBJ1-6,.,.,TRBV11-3,TGTGCCAGCAGCTTGCAGCCTGGTTCACCCCTCCACTTT,CASSLQPGSPLHF
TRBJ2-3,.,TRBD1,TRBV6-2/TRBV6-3,TGTGCCAGCAGTCGGACAGGGGGGAGGACAGATACGCAGTATTTT,CASSRTGGRTDTQYF
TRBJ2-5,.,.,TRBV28,TGTGCCAGCAGTTCAGGGGCCTTGTACCAAGAGACCCAGTACTTC,CASSSGALYQETQYF
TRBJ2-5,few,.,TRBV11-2,TGTGCCAGCAGCTTAGCTGGGGGTACGGGGGCCGCCCAAGAGACCCAGTACTTC,CASSLAGGTGAAQETQYF
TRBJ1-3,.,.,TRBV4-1,TGCGCCAGCAGCCAAGGAGGGGGTTACTCTGGAAACACCATATATTTT,CASSQGGGYSGNTIYF
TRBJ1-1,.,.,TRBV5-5,TGTGCCAGCAGCTTGAATCTGCCTGAAGCTTTCTTT,CASSLNLPEAFF
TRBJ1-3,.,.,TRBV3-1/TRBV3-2,TGTGCCAGCAGCCCCCAGGCCAACACCATATATTTT,CASSPQANTIYF
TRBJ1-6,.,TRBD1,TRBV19,TGTGCCAGTAGTACGACAGGGGAGTATTCACCCCTCCACTTT,CASSTTGEYSPLHF
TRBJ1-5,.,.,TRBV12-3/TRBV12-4,TGTGCCAGCAGTTCAGGCAGATATCAGCCCCAGCATTTT,CASSSGRYQPQHF
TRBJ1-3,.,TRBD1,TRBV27,TGTGCCAGCTGCCGGACAGGGACAAGCTCTGGAAACACCATATATTTT,CASCRTGTSSGNTIYF
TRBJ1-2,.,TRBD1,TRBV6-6,TGTGCCAGTAACAGGGGGCTTGACTATGGCTACACCTTC,CASNRGLDYGYTF
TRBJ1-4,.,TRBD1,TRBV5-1,TGCGCCAGCAGCTTGGGGGACAGCGCAACTAATGAAAAACTGTTTTTT,CASSLGDSATNEKLFF
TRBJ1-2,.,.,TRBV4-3,TGCGCCAGCAGCCAAGATCTCACGGGAGGCTACACCTTC,CASSQDLTGGYTF
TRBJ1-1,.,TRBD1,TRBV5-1,TGCGCCAGCAGCTCGCAGGGGGCTGGGACTGAAGCTTTCTTT,CASSSQGAGTEAFF
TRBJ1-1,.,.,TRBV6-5,TGTGCCAGCACCGGGACTACGTACACTGAAGCTTTCTTT,CASTGTTYTEAFF